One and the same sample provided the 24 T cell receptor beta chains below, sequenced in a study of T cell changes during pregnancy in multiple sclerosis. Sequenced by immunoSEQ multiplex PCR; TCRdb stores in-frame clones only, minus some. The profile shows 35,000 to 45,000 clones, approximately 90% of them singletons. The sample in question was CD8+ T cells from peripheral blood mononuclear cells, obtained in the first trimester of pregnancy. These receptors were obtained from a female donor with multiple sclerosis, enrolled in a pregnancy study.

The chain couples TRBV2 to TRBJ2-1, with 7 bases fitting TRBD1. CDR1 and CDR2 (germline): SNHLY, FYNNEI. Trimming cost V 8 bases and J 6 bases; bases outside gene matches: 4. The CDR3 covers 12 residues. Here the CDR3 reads CASGDSLNEQFF. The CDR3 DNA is TGTGCCAGCGGGGACAGTCTCAATGAGCAGTTCTTC.

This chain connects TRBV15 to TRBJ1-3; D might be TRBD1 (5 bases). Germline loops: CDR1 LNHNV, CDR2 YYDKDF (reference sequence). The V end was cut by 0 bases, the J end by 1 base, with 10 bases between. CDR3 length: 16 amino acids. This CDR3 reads CATSRDRSGSGNTIYF. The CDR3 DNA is TGTGCCACCAGCAGAGATCGGTCAGGGTCTGGAAACACCATATATTTT.

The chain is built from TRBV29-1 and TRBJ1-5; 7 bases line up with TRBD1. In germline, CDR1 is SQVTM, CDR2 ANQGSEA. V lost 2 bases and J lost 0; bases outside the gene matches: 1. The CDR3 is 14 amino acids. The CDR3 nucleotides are TGCAGCGTTGAAACAGGGGATAGCAATCAGCCCCAGCATTTT. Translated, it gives CSVETGDSNQPQHF.

CDR3 nucleotides: TGTGCCAGCAGTTTAAGACAGGCAAGCGTCTACAATGAGCAGTTCTTC. Translated: CASSLRQASVYNEQFF. The chain couples TRBV27 to TRBJ2-1; D perhaps matches TRBD1 (6 bases). The CDR3 loop spans 16 amino acids. V dropped 2 bases and J dropped 3 bases, with 14 bases sitting between them. From germline, CDR1 is MNHEY and CDR2 SMNVEV (reference sequence).

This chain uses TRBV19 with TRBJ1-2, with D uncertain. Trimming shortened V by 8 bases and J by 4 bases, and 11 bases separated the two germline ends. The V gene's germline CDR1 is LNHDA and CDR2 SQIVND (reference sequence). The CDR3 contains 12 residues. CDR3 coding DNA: TGTGCCAGTGCGACCGGGTCCTATGGCTACACCTTC. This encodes CASATGSYGYTF.

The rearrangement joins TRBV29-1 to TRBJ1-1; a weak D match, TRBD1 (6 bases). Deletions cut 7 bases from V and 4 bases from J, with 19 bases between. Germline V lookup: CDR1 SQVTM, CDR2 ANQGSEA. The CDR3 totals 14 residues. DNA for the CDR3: TGCAGCGCCGGTGGGGGGGCGCGGGCCACTGAAGCTTTCTTT. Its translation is CSAGGGARATEAFF.

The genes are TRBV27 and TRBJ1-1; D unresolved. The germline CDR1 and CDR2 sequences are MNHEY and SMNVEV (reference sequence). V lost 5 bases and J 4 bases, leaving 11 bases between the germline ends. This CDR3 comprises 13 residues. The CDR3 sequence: CASSPPMSTEAFF. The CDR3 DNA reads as TGTGCCAGCAGTCCCCCTATGAGCACTGAAGCTTTCTTT.

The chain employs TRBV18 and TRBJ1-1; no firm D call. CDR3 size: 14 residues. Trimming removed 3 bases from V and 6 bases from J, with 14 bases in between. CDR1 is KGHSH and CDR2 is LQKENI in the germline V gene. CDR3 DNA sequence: TGTGCCAGCTCACCGGAGCCGGACTTGGCTGAAGCTTTCTTT. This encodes CASSPEPDLAEAFF.

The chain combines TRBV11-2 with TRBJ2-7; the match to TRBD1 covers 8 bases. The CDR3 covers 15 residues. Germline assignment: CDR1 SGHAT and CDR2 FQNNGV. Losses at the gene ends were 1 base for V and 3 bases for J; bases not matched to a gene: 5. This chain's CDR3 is CASSLVPGQVYEQYF. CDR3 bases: TGTGCCAGCAGCTTAGTGCCGGGACAGGTCTACGAGCAGTACTTC.

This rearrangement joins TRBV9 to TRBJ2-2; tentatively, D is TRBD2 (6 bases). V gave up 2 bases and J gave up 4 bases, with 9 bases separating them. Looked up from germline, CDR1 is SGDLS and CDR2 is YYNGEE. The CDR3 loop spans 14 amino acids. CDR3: CASSVRGFTGELFF. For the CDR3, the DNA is TGTGCCAGCAGCGTTCGGGGGTTCACCGGGGAGCTGTTTTTT.

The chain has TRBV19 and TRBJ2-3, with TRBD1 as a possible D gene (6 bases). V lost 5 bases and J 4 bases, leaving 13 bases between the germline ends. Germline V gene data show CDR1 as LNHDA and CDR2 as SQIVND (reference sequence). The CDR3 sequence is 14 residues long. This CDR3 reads CASSQGYFPDTQYF. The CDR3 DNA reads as TGTGCCAGTAGTCAGGGGTATTTTCCAGATACGCAGTATTTT.

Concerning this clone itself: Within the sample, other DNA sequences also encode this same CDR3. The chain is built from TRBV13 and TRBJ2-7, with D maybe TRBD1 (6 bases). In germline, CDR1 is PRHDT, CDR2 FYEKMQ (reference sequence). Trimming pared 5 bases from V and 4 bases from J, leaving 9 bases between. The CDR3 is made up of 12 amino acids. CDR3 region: CASSTRGYEQYF. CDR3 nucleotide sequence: TGTGCCAGCAGCACCAGGGGTTACGAGCAGTACTTC.

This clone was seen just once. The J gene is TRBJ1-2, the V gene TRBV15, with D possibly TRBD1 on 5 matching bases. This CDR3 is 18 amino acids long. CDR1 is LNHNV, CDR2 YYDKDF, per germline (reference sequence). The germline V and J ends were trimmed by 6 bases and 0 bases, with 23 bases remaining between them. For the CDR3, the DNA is TGTGCCACCAGTGGGGGGACCCAGGGACCTACCTCTAACTATGGCTACACCTTC. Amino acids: CATSGGTQGPTSNYGYTF.

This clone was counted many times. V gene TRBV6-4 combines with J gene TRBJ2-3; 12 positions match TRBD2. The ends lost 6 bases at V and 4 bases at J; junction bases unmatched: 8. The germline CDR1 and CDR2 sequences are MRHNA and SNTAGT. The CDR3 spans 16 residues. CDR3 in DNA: TGTGCCAGCAGCGAAGCGACTAGCGGGGGAGCAGATACGCAGTATTTT. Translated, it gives CASSEATSGGADTQYF.

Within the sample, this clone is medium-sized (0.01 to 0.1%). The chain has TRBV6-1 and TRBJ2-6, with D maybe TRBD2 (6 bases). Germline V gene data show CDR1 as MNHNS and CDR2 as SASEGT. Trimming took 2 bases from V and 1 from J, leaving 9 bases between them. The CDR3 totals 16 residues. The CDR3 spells CASSETGGSGANVLTF. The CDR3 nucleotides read TGTGCCAGCAGTGAAACTGGAGGGTCTGGGGCCAACGTCCTGACTTTC.

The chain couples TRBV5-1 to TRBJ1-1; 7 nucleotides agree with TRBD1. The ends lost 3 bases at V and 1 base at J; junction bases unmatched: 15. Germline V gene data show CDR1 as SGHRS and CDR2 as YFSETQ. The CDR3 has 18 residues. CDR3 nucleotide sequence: TGCGCCAGCAGCTCTAGGGTCTCAGAGACAGGGAAGAACACTGAAGCTTTCTTT. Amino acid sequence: CASSSRVSETGKNTEAFF.

DNA of the CDR3: TGTGCCAGCAGCTGGACTAGCGGGGGCCAAGAGACCCAGTACTTC. It is translated as CASSWTSGGQETQYF. The chain combines TRBV6-5 with TRBJ2-5; TRBD2 matches 13 bases. The CDR3 sequence is 15 residues long. The ends lost 6 bases at V and 1 base at J; junction bases unmatched: 2. Germline V CDR1 and CDR2: MNHEY, SVGAGI.

In DNA form, the CDR3 reads TGCGCCAGCAGCCCGGGGACTAGCGGGGACCAAGAGACCCAGTACTTC. Translation gives CASSPGTSGDQETQYF. V usage is TRBV4-3 and J usage is TRBJ2-5, with 13 bases matching TRBD2. The CDR3 contains 16 residues. The V gene end was trimmed by 4 bases and the J gene end by 0 bases; junction bases not matched to a gene: 2. From germline, CDR1 is LGHNA and CDR2 YSLEER.

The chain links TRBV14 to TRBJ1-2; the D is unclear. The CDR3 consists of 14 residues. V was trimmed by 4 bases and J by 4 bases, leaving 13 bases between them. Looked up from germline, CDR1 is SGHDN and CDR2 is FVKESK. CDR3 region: CASSRSGSLYGYTF. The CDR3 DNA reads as TGTGCCAGCAGCCGCTCAGGCTCTCTCTATGGCTACACCTTC.

The chain's CDR3 is CASSPPPDRSSKAFF. In DNA, the CDR3 is TGTGCCAGCAGCCCTCCACCGGACAGGTCATCGAAGGCTTTCTTT. The rearrangement links TRBV6-5 to TRBJ1-1, with 7 bases aligning to TRBD1. There are 15 residues in the CDR3. Germline lookup yields CDR1 MNHEY and CDR2 SVGAGI. V gave up 6 bases and J gave up 11 bases; unmatched junction bases: 18.

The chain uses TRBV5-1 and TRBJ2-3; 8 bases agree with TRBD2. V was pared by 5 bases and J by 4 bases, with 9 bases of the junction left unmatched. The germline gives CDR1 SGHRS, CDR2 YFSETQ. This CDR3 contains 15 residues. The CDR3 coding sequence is TGCGCCAGCAGTGGCGGGGGGATGGTGGCAGATACGCAGTATTTT. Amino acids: CASSGGGMVADTQYF.

CDR3 residues: CASSPKASGGLNEQFF. The DNA for the CDR3 is TGTGCCAGCAGCCCAAAGGCTAGCGGGGGGCTCAATGAGCAGTTCTTC. This chain uses TRBV7-6 with TRBJ2-1; 11 bases fit TRBD2. Germline CDR1 is SGHVS and CDR2 is FNYEAQ. After removal of 5 bases from V and 6 bases from J, the junction contained 9 bases not matched to a gene. The CDR3 extends over 16 amino acids.

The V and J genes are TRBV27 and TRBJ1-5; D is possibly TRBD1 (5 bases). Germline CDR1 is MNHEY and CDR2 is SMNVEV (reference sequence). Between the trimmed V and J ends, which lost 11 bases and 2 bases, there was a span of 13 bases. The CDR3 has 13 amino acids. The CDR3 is CASGVVGNQPQHF. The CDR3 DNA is TGTGCCTCGGGGGTTGTTGGCAATCAGCCCCAGCATTTT.

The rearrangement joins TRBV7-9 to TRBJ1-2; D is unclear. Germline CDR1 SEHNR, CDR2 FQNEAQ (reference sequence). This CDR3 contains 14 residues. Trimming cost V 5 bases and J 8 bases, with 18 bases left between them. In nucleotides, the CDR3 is TGTGCCAGCAGCCTCGACGTGACCTGGCGGGGCTACACCTTC. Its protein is CASSLDVTWRGYTF.